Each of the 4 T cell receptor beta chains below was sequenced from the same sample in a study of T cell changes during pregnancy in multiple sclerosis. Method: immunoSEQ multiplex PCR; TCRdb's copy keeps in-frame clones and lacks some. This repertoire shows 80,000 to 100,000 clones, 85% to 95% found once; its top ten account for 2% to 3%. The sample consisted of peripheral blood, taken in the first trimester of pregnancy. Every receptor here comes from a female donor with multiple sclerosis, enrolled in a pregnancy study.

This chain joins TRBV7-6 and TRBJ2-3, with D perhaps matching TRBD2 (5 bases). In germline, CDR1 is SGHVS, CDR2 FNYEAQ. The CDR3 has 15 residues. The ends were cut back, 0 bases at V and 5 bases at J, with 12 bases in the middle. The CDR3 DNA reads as TGTGCCAGCAGCTTAGCGTTCGGGAATAGAGATACGCAGTATTTT. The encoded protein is CASSLAFGNRDTQYF.

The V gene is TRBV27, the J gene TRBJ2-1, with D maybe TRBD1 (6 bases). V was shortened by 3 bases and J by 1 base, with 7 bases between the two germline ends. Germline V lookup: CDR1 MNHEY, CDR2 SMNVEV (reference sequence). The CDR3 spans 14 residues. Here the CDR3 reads CASSLDRSYNEQFF. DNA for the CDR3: TGTGCCAGCAGTTTGGACAGATCCTACAATGAGCAGTTCTTC.

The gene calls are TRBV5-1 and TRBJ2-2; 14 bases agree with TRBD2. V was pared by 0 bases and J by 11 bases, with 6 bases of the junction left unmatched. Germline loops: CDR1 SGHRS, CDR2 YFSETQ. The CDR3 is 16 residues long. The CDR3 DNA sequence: TGCGCCAGCAGCTTGGACGTGACTAGCGGGAGGGGAGAGCTGTTTTTT. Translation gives CASSLDVTSGRGELFF.

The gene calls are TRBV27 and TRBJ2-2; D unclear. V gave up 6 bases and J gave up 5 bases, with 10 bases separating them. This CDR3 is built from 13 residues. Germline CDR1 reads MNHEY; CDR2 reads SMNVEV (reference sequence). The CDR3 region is CASRPSGTGELFF. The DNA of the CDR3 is TGTGCCAGCAGACCCTCAGGAACCGGGGAGCTGTTTTTT.